This TCR beta chain was documented in a study of cytomegalovirus exposure and HLA in healthy donors. General study results and limits: Investigators reported more than 150 TCR beta chains as tied to cytomegalovirus. The finding came from a later analysis; first-cohort TCR clusters tended to co-occur in the roughly 110 validation repertoires.

Data came from immunoSEQ multiplex PCR; TCRdb stores just in-frame clones and leaves some out. Here the sample spans some 130,000 clones, approximately 82% being singletons. Trimming took 8 bases from V and 2 from J; bases not matched to a gene: 8. The germline CDR1 and CDR2 sequences are SQVTM and ANQGSEA. The CDR3 has 14 residues. This clone was counted between two and nine times. Antigen: not known. This receptor was taken from a young man in good health and CMV-seropositive. The chain recombines TRBV29-1 with TRBJ2-5, with 10 bases lining up with TRBD1. Sequencing was performed on PBMCs. The CDR3 sequence is CSSGTGVRQETQYF. In DNA form, the CDR3 reads TGCAGCTCGGGGACAGGGGTTCGACAAGAGACCCAGTACTTC.